The sequence of this T cell receptor (beta chain) was determined in a study of shared clonotypes between healthy human individuals. For this clone: Other DNA sequences from this sample encode an identical CDR3 as well.

Sequenced by immunoSEQ multiplex PCR; TCRdb stores in-frame clones only, minus some. The sample consists of around 990,000 clones, 70% to 80% of them appearing once. The CDR3 extends over 14 amino acids. Trimming at V came to 1 base and at J to 4 bases, leaving 3 bases not matched to a gene. CDR1 is MGHRA and CDR2 is YSYEKL in the germline V gene. The V gene is TRBV4-1, the J gene TRBJ2-5, with TRBD2 matching over 7 bases. This sequence originates from a man younger than 35 in good health. Some clones in this sample may be carry-over from other donors' samples. Sequencing input: memory CD4+ T cells from PBMCs. Documented subset: CD45RA-negative fraction. CDR3 sequence reads: CASSQVAGVETQYF. CDR3 bases: TGCGCCAGCAGCCAAGTTGCGGGAGTAGAGACCCAGTACTTC.